This TCR beta chain was sequenced during a study of blood T cell repertoires in COVID-19 (dated by TCRdb to the early 2020s). Study-level background: The collaborator samples originated in the United States, Italy and Spain and spanned the acute and convalescent phases of COVID-19. The dataset comprised deeply sampled blood TCRbeta repertoires from subjects exposed to, actively infected with, or recovered from COVID-19. The material from the prospective study consisted of cDNA or gDNA derived from T cells, B-cell-depleted T cells, or PBMCs. Samples were obtained from the ongoing ImmuneRACE study (first 160 participants) and from over a thousand subjects provided by 6 global collaborators. Where available, HLA class I and class II types were taken from metadata supplied by the sample provider and were not determined by assay-based typing. A de-identified subject ID, COVID-19 status, age in years and sex were almost always included in the sample metadata. A freely available public database, intended as a resource for researchers studying the immune response to SARS-CoV-2, is where the repertoires were released.

To note about this clone: Its antigen is not yet known. Base-call qualities are not available, and no considerably larger clone is one nucleotide away.

Each collaborating institution followed its own protocols to collect whole blood in K2EDTA tubes. Collaborator samples were shipped for TCRbeta analysis as frozen whole blood, isolated PBMCs, or DNA extracted from either sample type. Trimming takes 6 bases off V and 4 bases off J; junction bases not matched to a gene: 1. CDR1 LNHDA and CDR2 SQIVND are derived from the germline V gene (reference sequence). Including cysteine and phenylalanine, the CDR3 has 12 amino acids. Only CDR3 DNA is held: 36 bases, read in frame from base 1. The immunoSEQ Assay, a bias-controlled multiplex PCR, was used to amplify TCRbeta CDR3 regions from genomic DNA. Concerning the study's data processing: Within the assay, amplification of reference gene primers was used to estimate how many nucleated cells each sample contained. To quantify the absolute abundance of each unique TCRbeta CDR3 rearrangement, sequence reads were collapsed and filtered. Productive Simpson clonality was computed per sample as the square root of Simpson's diversity index over productive rearrangements. In TCRdb, the immuneACCESS table is reduced to in-frame sequences with V and J assigned. These tables do not hold every clone; where another copy was compared, an unresolved V gene accounts for under half, and the others remain unexplained. From that table come the V and J calls and clone size; the DNA was used to work out D and trimming. The sample table shows more than 65,000 clones, and 65% to 80% are seen once. The ten largest clones represent 25% to 30% of the sample.

Beyond this particular receptor, the publication reports: The quantity of clinical and demographic metadata differed by source and by participant and was supplied without curation.

Here the chain combines TRBV19 and TRBJ2-3; TRBD2 fits 7 bases in the junction. The TCR comes from a woman older than 75 with active or convalescent COVID-19. Specimen: peripheral blood. The DNA sequence follows: TGTGCCAGTAGAGGGAGGGCAGATACGCAGTATTTT. It specifies CASRGRADTQYF.